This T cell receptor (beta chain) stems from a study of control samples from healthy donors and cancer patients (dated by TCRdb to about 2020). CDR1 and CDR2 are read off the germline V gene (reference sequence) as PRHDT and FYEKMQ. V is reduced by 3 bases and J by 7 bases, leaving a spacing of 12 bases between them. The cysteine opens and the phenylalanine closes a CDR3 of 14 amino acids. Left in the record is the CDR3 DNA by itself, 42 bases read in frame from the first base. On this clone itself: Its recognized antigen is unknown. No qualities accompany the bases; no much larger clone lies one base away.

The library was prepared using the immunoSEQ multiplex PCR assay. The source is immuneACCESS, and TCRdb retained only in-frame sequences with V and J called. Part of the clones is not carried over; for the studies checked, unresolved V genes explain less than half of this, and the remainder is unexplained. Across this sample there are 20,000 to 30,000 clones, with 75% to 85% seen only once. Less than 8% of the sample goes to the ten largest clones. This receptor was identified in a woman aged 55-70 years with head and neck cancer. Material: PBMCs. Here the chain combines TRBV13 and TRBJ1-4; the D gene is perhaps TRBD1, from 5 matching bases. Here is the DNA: TGTGCCAGCAGCTTGGGACGGGGTGGTGAAAAACTGTTTTTT. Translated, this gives CASSLGRGGEKLFF.